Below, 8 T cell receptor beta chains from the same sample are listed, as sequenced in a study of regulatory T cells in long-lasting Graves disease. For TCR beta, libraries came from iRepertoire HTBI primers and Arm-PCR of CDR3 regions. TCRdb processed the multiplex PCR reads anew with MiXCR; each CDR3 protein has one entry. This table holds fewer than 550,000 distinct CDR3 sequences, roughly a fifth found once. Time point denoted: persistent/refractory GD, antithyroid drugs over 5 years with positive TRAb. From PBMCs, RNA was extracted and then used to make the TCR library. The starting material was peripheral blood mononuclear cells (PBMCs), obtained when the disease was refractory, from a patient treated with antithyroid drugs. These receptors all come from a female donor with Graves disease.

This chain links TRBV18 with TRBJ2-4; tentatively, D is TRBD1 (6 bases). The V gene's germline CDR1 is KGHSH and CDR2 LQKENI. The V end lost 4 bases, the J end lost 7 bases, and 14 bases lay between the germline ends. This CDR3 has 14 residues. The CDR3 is CASSRQEVWNIQYF. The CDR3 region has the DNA TGTGCCAGCTCACGACAGGAGGTTTGGAACATTCAGTACTTC.

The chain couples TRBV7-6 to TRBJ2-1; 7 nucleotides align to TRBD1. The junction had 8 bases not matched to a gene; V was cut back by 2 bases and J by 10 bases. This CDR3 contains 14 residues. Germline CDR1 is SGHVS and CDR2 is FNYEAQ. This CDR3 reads CASSLSGTEDEQFF. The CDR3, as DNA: TGTGCCAGCAGCTTATCCGGGACAGAAGACGAGCAGTTCTTC.

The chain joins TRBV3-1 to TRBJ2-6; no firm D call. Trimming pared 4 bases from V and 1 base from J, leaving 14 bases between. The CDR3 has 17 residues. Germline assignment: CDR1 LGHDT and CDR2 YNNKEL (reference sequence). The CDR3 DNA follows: TGTGCCAGCAGCCCCATACCCAGAGCGTCTGGGGCCAACGTCCTGACTTTC. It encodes CASSPIPRASGANVLTF.

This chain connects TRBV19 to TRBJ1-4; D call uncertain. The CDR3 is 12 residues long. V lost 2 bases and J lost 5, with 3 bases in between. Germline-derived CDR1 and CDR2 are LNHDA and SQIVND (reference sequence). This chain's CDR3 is CASSIQNEKLFF. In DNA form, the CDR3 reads TGTGCCAGTAGTATACAGAATGAAAAACTGTTTTTT.

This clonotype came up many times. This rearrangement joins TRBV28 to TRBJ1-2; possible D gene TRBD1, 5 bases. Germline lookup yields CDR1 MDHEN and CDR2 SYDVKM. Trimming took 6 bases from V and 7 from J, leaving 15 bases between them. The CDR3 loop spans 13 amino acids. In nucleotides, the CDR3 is TGTGCCAGCAGAAAAAGAGGGGATAGTGGCTACACCTTC. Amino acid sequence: CASRKRGDSGYTF.

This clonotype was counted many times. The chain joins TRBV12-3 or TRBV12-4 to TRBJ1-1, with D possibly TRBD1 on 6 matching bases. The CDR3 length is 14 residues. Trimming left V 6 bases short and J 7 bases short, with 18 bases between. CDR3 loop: CASRFEGVFSEAFF. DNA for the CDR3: TGTGCCAGCAGGTTCGAGGGGGTTTTTAGTGAAGCTTTCTTT.

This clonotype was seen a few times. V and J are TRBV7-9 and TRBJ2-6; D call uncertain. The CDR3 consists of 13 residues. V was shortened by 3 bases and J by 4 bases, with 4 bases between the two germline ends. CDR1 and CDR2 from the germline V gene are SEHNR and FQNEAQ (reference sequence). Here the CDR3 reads CASSLIGANVLTF. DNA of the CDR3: TGTGCCAGCAGCTTGATCGGGGCCAACGTCCTGACTTTC.

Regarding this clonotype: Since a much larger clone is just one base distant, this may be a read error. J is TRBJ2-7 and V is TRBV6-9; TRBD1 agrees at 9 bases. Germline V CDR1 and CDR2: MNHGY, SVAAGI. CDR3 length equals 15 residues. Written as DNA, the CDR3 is TGTGCCAGCAGTTACCGGGACAGGGTATCGTACGGGCAGTACTTC. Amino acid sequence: CASSYRDRVSYGQYF.